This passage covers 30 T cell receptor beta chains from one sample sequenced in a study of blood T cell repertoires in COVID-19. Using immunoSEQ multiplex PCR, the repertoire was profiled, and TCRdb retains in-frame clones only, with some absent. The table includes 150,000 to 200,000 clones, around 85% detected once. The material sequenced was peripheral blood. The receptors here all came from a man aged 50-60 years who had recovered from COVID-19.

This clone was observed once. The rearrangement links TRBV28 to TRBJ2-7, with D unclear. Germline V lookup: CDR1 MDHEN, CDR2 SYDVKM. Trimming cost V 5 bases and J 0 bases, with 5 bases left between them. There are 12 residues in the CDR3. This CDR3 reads CASSESSYEQYF. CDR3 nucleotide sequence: TGTGCCAGCAGTGAGTCCTCCTACGAGCAGTACTTC.

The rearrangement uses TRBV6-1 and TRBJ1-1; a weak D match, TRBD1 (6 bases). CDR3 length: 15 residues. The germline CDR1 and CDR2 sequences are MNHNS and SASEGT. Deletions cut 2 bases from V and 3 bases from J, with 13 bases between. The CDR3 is CASSERGKGDTEAFF. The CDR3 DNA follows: TGTGCCAGCAGTGAAAGGGGAAAGGGGGACACTGAAGCTTTCTTT.

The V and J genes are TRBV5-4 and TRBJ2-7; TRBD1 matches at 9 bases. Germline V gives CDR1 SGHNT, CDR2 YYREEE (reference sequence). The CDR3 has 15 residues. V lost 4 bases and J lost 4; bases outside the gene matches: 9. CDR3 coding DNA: TGTGCCAGCAGCCCGGCCGGGACAGGGTTTTACGAGCAGTACTTC. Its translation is CASSPAGTGFYEQYF.

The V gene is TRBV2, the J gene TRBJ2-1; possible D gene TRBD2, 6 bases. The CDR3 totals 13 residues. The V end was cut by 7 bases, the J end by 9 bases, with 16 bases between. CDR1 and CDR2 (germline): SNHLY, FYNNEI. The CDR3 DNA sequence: TGTGCCAGCAAATCACTAGCTCCCGGTGAGCAGTTCTTC. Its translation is CASKSLAPGEQFF.

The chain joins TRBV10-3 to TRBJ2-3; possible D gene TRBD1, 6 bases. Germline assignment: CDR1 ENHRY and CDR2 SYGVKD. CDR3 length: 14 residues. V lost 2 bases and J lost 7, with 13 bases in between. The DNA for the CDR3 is TGTGCCATCAGTGAGGCTACGGACAGCAATACGCAGTATTTT. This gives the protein CAISEATDSNTQYF.

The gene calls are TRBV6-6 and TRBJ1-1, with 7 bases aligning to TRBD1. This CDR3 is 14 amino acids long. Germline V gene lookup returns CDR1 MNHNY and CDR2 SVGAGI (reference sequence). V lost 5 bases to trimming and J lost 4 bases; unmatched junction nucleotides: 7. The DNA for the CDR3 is TGTGCCAGCAGTACCCGACAGGGAGGCACTGAAGCTTTCTTT. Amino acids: CASSTRQGGTEAFF.

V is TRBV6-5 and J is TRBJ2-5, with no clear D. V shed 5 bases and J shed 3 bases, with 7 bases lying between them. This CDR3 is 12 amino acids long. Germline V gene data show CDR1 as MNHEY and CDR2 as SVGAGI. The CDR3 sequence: CASSPFEETQYF. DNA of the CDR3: TGTGCCAGCAGTCCGTTCGAAGAGACCCAGTACTTC.

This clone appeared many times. CDR3 loop: CASSENTGRQGSTLHF. CDR3 coding DNA: TGTGCCAGCAGTGAAAACACTGGCCGACAGGGGTCAACCCTCCACTTT. This chain uses TRBV6-1 with TRBJ1-6, with TRBD1 matching 8 bases. The trim removed 2 bases at V and 14 bases at J, leaving 14 bases unmatched. CDR1 and CDR2 from the germline V gene are MNHNS and SASEGT. The CDR3 consists of 16 residues.

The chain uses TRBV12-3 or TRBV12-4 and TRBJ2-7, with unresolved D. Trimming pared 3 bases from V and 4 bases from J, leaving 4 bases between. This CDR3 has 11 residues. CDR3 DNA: TGTGCCAGCAGTTTCATGTACGAGCAGTACTTC. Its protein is CASSFMYEQYF.

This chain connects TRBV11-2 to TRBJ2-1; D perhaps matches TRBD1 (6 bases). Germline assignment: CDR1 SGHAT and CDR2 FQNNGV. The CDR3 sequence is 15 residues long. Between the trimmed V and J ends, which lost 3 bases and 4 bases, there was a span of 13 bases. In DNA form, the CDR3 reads TGTGCCAGCAGCTTCAGGGGCCTGACTTACAATGAGCAGTTCTTC. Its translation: CASSFRGLTYNEQFF.

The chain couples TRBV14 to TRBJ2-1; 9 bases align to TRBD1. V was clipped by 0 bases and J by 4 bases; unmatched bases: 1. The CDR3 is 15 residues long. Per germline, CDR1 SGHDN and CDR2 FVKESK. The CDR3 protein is CASSQEGTGYNEQFF. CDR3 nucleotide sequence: TGTGCCAGCAGCCAAGAGGGGACAGGGTACAATGAGCAGTTCTTC.

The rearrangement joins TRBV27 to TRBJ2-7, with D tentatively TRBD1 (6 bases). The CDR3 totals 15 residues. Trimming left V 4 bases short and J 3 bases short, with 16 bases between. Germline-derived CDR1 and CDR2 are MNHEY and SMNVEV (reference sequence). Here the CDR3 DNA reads TGTGCCAGCAGTTCTGGACAGTTCAGTATCTACGAGCAGTACTTC. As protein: CASSSGQFSIYEQYF.

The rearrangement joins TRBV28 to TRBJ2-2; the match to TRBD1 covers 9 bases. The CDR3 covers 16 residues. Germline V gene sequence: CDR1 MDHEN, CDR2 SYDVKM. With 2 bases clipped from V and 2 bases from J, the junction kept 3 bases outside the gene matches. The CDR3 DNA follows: TGTGCCAGCAGTTTAAGGGGACAGGGTAACACCGGGGAGCTGTTTTTT. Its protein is CASSLRGQGNTGELFF.

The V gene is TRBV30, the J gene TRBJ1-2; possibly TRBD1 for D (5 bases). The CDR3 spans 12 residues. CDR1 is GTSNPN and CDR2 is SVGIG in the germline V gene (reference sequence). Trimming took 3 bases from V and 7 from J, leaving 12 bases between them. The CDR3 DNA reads TGTGCCTGGAGCTTGGGGCCGGGTGGCTACACCTTC. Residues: CAWSLGPGGYTF.

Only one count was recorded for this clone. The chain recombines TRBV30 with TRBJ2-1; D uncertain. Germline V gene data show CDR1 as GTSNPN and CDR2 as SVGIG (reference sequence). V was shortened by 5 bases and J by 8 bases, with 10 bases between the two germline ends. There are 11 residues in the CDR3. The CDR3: CAWAWSDEQFF. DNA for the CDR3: TGTGCCTGGGCCTGGAGCGATGAGCAGTTCTTC. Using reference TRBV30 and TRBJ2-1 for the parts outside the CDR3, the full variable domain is SQTIHQWPATLVQPVGSPLSLECTVEGTSNPNLYWYRQAAGRGLQLLFYSVGIGQISSEVPQNLSASRPQDRQFILSSKKLLLSDSGFYLCAWAWSDEQFFGPGTRLTVL.

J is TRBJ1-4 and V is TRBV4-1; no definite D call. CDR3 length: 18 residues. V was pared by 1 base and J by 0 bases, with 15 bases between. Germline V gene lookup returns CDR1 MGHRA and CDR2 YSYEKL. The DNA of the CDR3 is TGCGCCAGCAGCCAAGTTATCCCCACCCAGGCAACTAATGAAAAACTGTTTTTT. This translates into CASSQVIPTQATNEKLFF.

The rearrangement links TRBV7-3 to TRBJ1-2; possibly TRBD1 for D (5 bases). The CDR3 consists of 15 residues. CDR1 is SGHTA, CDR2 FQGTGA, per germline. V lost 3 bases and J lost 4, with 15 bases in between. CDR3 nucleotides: TGTGCCAGCAGCTTGAGGCAGGGCTTCATCTATGGCTACACCTTC. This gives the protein CASSLRQGFIYGYTF. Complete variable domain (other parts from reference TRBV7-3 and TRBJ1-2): GAGVSQTPSNKVTEKGKYVELRCDPISGHTALYWYRQSLGQGPEFLIYFQGTGAADDSGLPNDRFFAVRPEGSVSTLKIQRTERGDSAVYLCASSLRQGFIYGYTFGSGTRLTVV.

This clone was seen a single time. CDR3 nucleotides: TGTGCCTCCCAGATTACCCTGAACACTGAAGCTTTCTTT. It codes for CASQITLNTEAFF. V is TRBV10-3 and J is TRBJ1-1, with D unresolved. Germline V lookup: CDR1 ENHRY, CDR2 SYGVKD. CDR3 length: 13 residues. Trimming pared 11 bases from V and 0 bases from J, leaving 13 bases between.

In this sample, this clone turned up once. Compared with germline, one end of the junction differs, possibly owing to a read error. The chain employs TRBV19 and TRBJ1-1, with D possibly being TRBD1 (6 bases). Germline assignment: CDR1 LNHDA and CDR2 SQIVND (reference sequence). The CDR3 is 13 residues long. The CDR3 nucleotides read TGTGCCAGTAGCGGACAGAAGAACACTAAAGCTTTCTTT. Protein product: CASSGQKNTKAFF.

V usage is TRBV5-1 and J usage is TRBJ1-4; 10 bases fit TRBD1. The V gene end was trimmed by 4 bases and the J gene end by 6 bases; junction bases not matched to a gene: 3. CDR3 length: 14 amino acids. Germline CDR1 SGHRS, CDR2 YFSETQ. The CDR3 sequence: CASSHGTGDEKLFF. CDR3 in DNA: TGCGCCAGCAGCCACGGGACAGGGGATGAAAAACTGTTTTTT.

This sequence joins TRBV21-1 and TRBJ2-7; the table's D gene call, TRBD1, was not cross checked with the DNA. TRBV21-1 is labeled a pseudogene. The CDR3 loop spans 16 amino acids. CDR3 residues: CASSPRRTGSSYEQYF. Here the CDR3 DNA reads TGTGCCAGCAGTCCCCGAAGAACAGGTAGCTCCTACGAGCAGTACTTC.

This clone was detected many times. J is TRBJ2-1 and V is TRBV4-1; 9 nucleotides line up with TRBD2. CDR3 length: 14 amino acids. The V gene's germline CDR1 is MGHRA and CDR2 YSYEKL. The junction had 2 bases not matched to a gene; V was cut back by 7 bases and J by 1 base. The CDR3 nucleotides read TGCGCCAGCAAAGCGGGGGGATCCTACAATGAGCAGTTCTTC. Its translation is CASKAGGSYNEQFF.

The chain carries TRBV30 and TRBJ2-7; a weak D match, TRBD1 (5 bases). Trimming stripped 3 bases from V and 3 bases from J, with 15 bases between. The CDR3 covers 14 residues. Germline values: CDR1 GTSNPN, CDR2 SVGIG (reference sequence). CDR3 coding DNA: TGTGCCTGGAGGGGCGACAGCGATCTCTACGAGCAGTACTTC. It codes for CAWRGDSDLYEQYF.

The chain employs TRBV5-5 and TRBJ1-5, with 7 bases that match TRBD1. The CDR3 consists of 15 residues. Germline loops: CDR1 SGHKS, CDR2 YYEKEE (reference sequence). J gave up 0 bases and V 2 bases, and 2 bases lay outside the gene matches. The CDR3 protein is CASSLQGYSNQPQHF. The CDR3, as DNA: TGTGCCAGCAGCTTACAGGGGTATAGCAATCAGCCCCAGCATTTT.

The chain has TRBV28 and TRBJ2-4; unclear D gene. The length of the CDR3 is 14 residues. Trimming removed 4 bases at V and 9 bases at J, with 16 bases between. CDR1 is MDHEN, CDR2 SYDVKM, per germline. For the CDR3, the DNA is TGTGCCAGCAGTTCCCCTAACCGTCTCGGCATTCAGTACTTC. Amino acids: CASSSPNRLGIQYF. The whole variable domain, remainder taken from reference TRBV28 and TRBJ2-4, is DVKVTQSSRYLVKRTGEKVFLECVQDMDHENMFWYRQDPGLGLRLIYFSYDVKMKEKGDIPEGYSVSREKKERFSLILESASTNQTSMYLCASSSPNRLGIQYFGAGTRLSVL.

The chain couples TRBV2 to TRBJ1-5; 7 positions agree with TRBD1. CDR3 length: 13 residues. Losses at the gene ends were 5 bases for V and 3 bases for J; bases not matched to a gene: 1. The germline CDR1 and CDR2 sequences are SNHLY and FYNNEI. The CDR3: CASSTGVNQPQHF. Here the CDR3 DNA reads TGTGCCAGCAGTACAGGGGTCAATCAGCCCCAGCATTTT.

Here the CDR3 DNA reads TGTGCCACCAGCTCAACAAGACAGGGGCGAAATCAGCCCCAGCATTTT. Translated, it gives CATSSTRQGRNQPQHF. The chain employs TRBV15 and TRBJ1-5, with 8 bases lining up with TRBD1. This CDR3 contains 16 residues. Looked up from germline, CDR1 is LNHNV and CDR2 is YYDKDF (reference sequence). V dropped 5 bases and J dropped 4; count of bases not matched to a gene: 10.

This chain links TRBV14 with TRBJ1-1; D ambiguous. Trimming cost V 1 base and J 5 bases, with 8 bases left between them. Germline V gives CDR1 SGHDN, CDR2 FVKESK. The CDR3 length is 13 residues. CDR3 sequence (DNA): TGTGCCAGCAGCCAAGCGAGGGCAACTGAAGCTTTCTTT. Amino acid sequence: CASSQARATEAFF.

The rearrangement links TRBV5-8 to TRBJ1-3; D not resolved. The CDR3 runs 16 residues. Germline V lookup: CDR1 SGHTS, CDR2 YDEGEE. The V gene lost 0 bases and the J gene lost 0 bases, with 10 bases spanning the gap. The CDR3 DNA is TGTGCCAGCAGCTTGGAGAGCAGGTCCTCTGGAAACACCATATATTTT. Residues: CASSLESRSSGNTIYF.

The CDR3 loop reads CASSLGVGDRTDPPHQPQHF. The CDR3, as DNA: TGTGCCAGCAGCTTAGGTGTCGGGGATCGGACGGACCCCCCTCATCAGCCCCAGCATTTT. The rearrangement uses TRBV11-3 and TRBJ1-5; no clear D. CDR3 length: 20 residues. Trimming shortened V by 1 base and J by 5 bases, and 27 bases separated the two germline ends. Germline lookup yields CDR1 SGHNT and CDR2 YENEEA.